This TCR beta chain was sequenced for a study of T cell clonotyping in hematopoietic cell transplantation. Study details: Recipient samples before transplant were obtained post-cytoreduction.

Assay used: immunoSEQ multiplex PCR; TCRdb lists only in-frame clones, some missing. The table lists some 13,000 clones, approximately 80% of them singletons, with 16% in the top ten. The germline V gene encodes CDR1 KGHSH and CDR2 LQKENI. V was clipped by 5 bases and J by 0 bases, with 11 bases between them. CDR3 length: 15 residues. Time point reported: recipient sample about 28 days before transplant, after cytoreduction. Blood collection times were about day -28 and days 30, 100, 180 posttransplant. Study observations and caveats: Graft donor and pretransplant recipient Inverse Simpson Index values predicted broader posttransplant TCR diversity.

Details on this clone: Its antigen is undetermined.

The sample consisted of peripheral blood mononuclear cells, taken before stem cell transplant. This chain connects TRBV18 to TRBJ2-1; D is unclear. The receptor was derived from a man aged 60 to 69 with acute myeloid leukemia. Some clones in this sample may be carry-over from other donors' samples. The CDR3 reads CASSGDTRSYNEQFF. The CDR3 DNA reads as TGTGCCAGCTCAGGTGACACCCGCTCCTACAATGAGCAGTTCTTC.